Presented here are 26 T cell receptor beta chains from one specimen sequenced in a study of blood T cell repertoires in COVID-19. Sequencing used immunoSEQ multiplex PCR; TCRdb keeps in-frame clones, though not all of them. Here the sample spans around 180,000 clones, under 85% being singletons. Material: peripheral blood. The receptors originated from a man in his sixties with active or convalescent COVID-19.

The chain is built from TRBV27 and TRBJ1-1; tentative D call: TRBD1 (6 bases). Germline loops: CDR1 MNHEY, CDR2 SMNVEV (reference sequence). Trimming took off 2 bases at V and 7 bases at J, with 11 bases between the two ends. The CDR3 extends over 13 amino acids. The CDR3 spells CASSLTQGGEAFF. The DNA for the CDR3 is TGTGCCAGCAGTTTAACACAGGGCGGTGAAGCTTTCTTT.

The chain is built from TRBV6-5 and TRBJ1-5; D call uncertain. This CDR3 has 14 amino acids. Germline loops: CDR1 MNHEY, CDR2 SVGAGI. The ends were cut back, 9 bases at V and 7 bases at J, with 19 bases in the middle. CDR3 DNA sequence: TGTGCCAGTTTTAAATCCCAGTCGAGGCAGCCCCAGCATTTT. Encoded protein: CASFKSQSRQPQHF.

This rearrangement joins TRBV30 to TRBJ2-5; 8 bases line up with TRBD2. Trimming took 4 bases from V and 6 from J; bases not matched to a gene: 22. Germline V gene sequence: CDR1 GTSNPN, CDR2 SVGIG (reference sequence). This CDR3 comprises 18 residues. The CDR3 DNA sequence: TGTGCCTGGAACGGCGGGTCTCGGAGCGGGAGATTGCGAAAGACCCAGTACTTC. It is translated as CAWNGGSRSGRLRKTQYF.

This chain connects TRBV6-2 or TRBV6-3 to TRBJ2-7; 9 bases map to TRBD2. Trimming took 4 bases from V and 4 from J; bases not matched to a gene: 8. The CDR3 is made up of 15 amino acids. Germline values: CDR1 MNHEY, CDR2 SVGEGT. This CDR3 is CASSSLAGSVYEQYF. The CDR3 DNA reads as TGTGCCAGCAGTTCTCTAGCGGGGTCGGTATACGAGCAGTACTTC.

The CDR3 DNA reads TGCAGCGTAACCGGGACTAGCGGGAGGGCTGCAGATACGCAGTATTTT. Its translation: CSVTGTSGRAADTQYF. The rearrangement links TRBV29-1 to TRBJ2-3; TRBD2 matches 16 bases. The CDR3 has 16 amino acids. Germline CDR1 is SQVTM and CDR2 is ANQGSEA. V lost 6 bases, J lost 4 bases, and 7 bases stayed unmatched.

The V gene is TRBV27, the J gene TRBJ2-1, with a tentative D call TRBD2 (5 bases). Germline assignment: CDR1 MNHEY and CDR2 SMNVEV (reference sequence). The CDR3 covers 16 residues. V shed 5 bases and J shed 4 bases, with 18 bases lying between them. The CDR3 spells CASSLPGGGRYNEQFF. CDR3 coding DNA: TGTGCCAGCAGTCTCCCAGGAGGCGGAAGATACAATGAGCAGTTCTTC.

The rearrangement joins TRBV5-5 to TRBJ2-1; 7 bases line up with TRBD2. CDR1 and CDR2 (germline): SGHKS, YYEKEE (reference sequence). This CDR3 contains 17 residues. V lost 4 bases, J lost 4 bases, and 14 bases stayed unmatched. CDR3 protein: CASSPREGGAPYNEQFF. CDR3 coding DNA: TGTGCCAGCAGCCCCCGTGAGGGAGGGGCTCCATACAATGAGCAGTTCTTC.

The rearrangement joins TRBV13 to TRBJ2-1; the match to TRBD2 covers 9 bases. In germline, CDR1 is PRHDT, CDR2 FYEKMQ (reference sequence). This CDR3 is built from 17 residues. J lost 5 bases, V lost 4 bases, and 12 bases had no gene match. Here the CDR3 reads CASSSRLAGYSDNEQFF. For the CDR3, the DNA is TGTGCCAGCAGCTCCCGCCTAGCGGGATATAGTGACAATGAGCAGTTCTTC.

J is TRBJ2-7 and V is TRBV5-1; D is ambiguous. The CDR3 runs 14 residues. Per germline, CDR1 SGHRS and CDR2 YFSETQ. With 0 bases removed from V and 5 bases from J, the gap between germline ends came to 12 bases. As DNA, the CDR3 is TGCGCCAGCAGCTTGGGTGGCAGTTACGACGAGCAGTACTTC. It yields the protein CASSLGGSYDEQYF.

This clone is a singleton in its sample. J is TRBJ2-5 and V is TRBV5-4; 11 nucleotides line up with TRBD1. Germline values: CDR1 SGHNT, CDR2 YYREEE (reference sequence). CDR3 length: 15 residues. V dropped 3 bases and J dropped 3; count of bases not matched to a gene: 4. CDR3 sequence: CASSSDRGLKETQYF. CDR3 DNA sequence: TGTGCCAGCAGCTCGGACAGGGGGCTTAAAGAGACCCAGTACTTC.

V usage is TRBV19 and J usage is TRBJ1-5; D might be TRBD1 (5 bases). Germline lookup yields CDR1 LNHDA and CDR2 SQIVND (reference sequence). This CDR3 contains 14 residues. V shed 3 bases and J shed 0 bases, with 6 bases lying between them. CDR3 residues: CASSIRASNQPQHF. The CDR3, as DNA: TGTGCCAGTAGTATCAGGGCTAGCAATCAGCCCCAGCATTTT.

The gene calls are TRBV7-3 and TRBJ2-3; maybe TRBD2 (5 bases). The CDR3 is 15 amino acids. The V gene lost 1 base and the J gene lost 3 bases, with 11 bases spanning the gap. In germline, CDR1 is SGHTA, CDR2 FQGTGA. Here the CDR3 reads CASSLMSGNTDTQYF. The CDR3 bases are TGTGCCAGCAGCTTAATGAGCGGTAATACAGATACGCAGTATTTT. The entire variable domain, with the rest obtained from reference TRBV7-3 and TRBJ2-3, is as follows: GAGVSQTPSNKVTEKGKYVELRCDPISGHTALYWYRQSLGQGPEFLIYFQGTGAADDSGLPNDRFFAVRPEGSVSTLKIQRTERGDSAVYLCASSLMSGNTDTQYFGPGTRLTVL.

V usage is TRBV23-1 and J usage is TRBJ2-1, with 10 bases aligning to TRBD2. TRBV23-1 is filed as an ORF, its function uncertain. The CDR3 is 16 residues long. Trimming took 2 bases from V and 8 from J; bases not matched to a gene: 9. CDR3 amino acids: CASSQGGSGRDDEQFF. CDR3 nucleotide sequence: TGCGCCAGCAGTCAAGGAGGAAGCGGGAGGGACGATGAGCAGTTCTTC.

The V call is TRBV30, the J call TRBJ1-5, with D perhaps matching TRBD1 (6 bases). Germline V CDR1 and CDR2: GTSNPN, SVGIG (reference sequence). V lost 4 bases, J lost 2 bases, and 15 bases lay in between. This CDR3 is 15 amino acids long. The CDR3 region is CAWKGGGCRNQPQHF. Written as DNA, the CDR3 is TGTGCCTGGAAAGGGGGGGGTTGTCGCAATCAGCCCCAGCATTTT.

This sequence joins TRBV27 and TRBJ2-7; a weak D match, TRBD1 (6 bases). Germline lookup yields CDR1 MNHEY and CDR2 SMNVEV (reference sequence). The CDR3 extends over 17 amino acids. The V and J ends lost 2 bases and 5 bases respectively, with 22 bases between them. In DNA form, the CDR3 reads TGTGCCAGCAGTTTAGCTGCTCGTCCAGGGGCTTCGAACGAGCAGTACTTC. Translated, it gives CASSLAARPGASNEQYF.

The chain has TRBV5-5 and TRBJ2-1, with 11 nucleotides matching TRBD2. This CDR3 comprises 15 residues. J was trimmed by 6 bases and V by 3 bases; bases with no gene match: 5. Germline lookup yields CDR1 SGHKS and CDR2 YYEKEE (reference sequence). The CDR3 is CASSSETSGINEQFF. CDR3 nucleotides: TGTGCCAGCAGCTCCGAGACTAGCGGGATCAATGAGCAGTTCTTC.

As regards this clone: The junction differs from germline at one of its ends, possibly a read error. The CDR3 protein is CASSEGQTRNYGHTF. In nucleotides, the CDR3 is TGTGCCAGCAGTGAAGGGCAAACTCGCAACTATGGCCACACCTTC. The chain uses TRBV2 and TRBJ1-2, with no clear D. The CDR3 length is 15 residues. Per the germline V gene, CDR1 is SNHLY and CDR2 is FYNNEI.

The chain has TRBV30 and TRBJ2-1, with 9 bases that match TRBD2. Germline-derived CDR1 and CDR2 are GTSNPN and SVGIG (reference sequence). The CDR3 consists of 15 residues. The V segment lost 3 bases and the J segment 4 bases; nucleotides outside the gene matches: 7. The chain's CDR3 is CAWSRGREGYNEQFF. For the CDR3, the DNA is TGTGCCTGGAGCCGGGGGCGGGAGGGTTACAATGAGCAGTTCTTC.

The chain recombines TRBV24-1 with TRBJ2-1; unclear D gene. The CDR3 runs to 16 residues. Deletions cut 2 bases from V and 0 bases from J, with 10 bases between. Germline assignment: CDR1 KGHDR and CDR2 SFDVKD. CDR3 nucleotide sequence: TGTGCCACCAGTGATTCCTTCGATAGCTCCTACAATGAGCAGTTCTTC. Protein product: CATSDSFDSSYNEQFF.

The rearrangement links TRBV4-3 to TRBJ2-7, with D perhaps TRBD1 (6 bases). Germline CDR1 is LGHNA and CDR2 is YSLEER. CDR3 length: 15 amino acids. V gave up 0 bases and J gave up 3 bases, with 12 bases separating them. The CDR3 coding sequence is TGCGCCAGCAGCCAAGATGGTAGGGGGTACTACGAGCAGTACTTC. Its protein product is CASSQDGRGYYEQYF.

The V gene is TRBV6-5, the J gene TRBJ1-6; D remains ambiguous. The germline V gene has CDR1 MNHEY and CDR2 SVGAGI. The length of the CDR3 is 16 residues. Trimming removed 3 bases at V and 3 bases at J, with 12 bases between. The CDR3 loop reads CASSYEGTVYNSPLHF. CDR3 DNA: TGTGCCAGCAGTTATGAGGGAACAGTCTATAATTCACCCCTCCACTTT.

In its sample, this clone was seen once. The J gene is TRBJ2-7, the V gene TRBV25-1, with D perhaps TRBD2 (5 bases). Germline CDR1 reads MGHDK; CDR2 reads SYGVNS. CDR3 length equals 14 residues. V lost 6 bases and J lost 3, with 15 bases in between. CDR3 loop: CASSPGLRGYEQYF. CDR3 coding DNA: TGTGCCAGCAGCCCCGGACTCCGAGGCTACGAGCAGTACTTC.

This clone showed up just a few times. The chain links TRBV5-1 to TRBJ2-7; 7 bases match TRBD2. This CDR3 region has 16 residues. The J segment lost 3 bases and the V segment lost 7 bases, leaving 16 bases of the junction unmatched. Germline CDR1 SGHRS, CDR2 YFSETQ. CDR3 nucleotides: TGCGCCAGCTCTCAAAAGGAACTAGCGCCAGTCTACGAGCAGTACTTC. It codes for CASSQKELAPVYEQYF.

The J gene is TRBJ1-6, the V gene TRBV28; TRBD1 matches 7 bases. The V gene's germline CDR1 is MDHEN and CDR2 SYDVKM. Trimming cost V 1 base and J 4 bases; bases outside gene matches: 13. The CDR3 runs 19 residues. CDR3 in amino acids: CASSLFGSGGTAYNSPLHF. The CDR3 DNA is TGTGCCAGCAGTTTATTCGGGTCAGGGGGGACGGCTTATAATTCACCCCTCCACTTT.

The V gene is TRBV29-1, the J gene TRBJ1-2; a possible D gene is TRBD1 (5 bases). With 4 bases removed from V and 4 bases from J, the gap between germline ends came to 16 bases. The CDR3 has 14 amino acids. Germline loops: CDR1 SQVTM, CDR2 ANQGSEA. The CDR3 loop reads CSVVQPGGTYGYTF. CDR3 sequence (DNA): TGCAGCGTTGTGCAACCCGGGGGGACCTATGGCTACACCTTC. The whole variable domain, filled in from reference TRBV29-1 and TRBJ1-2, reads SAVISQKPSRDICQRGTSLTIQCQVDSQVTMMFWYRQQPGQSLTLIATANQGSEATYESGFVIDKFPISRPNLTFSTLTVSNMSPEDSSIYLCSVVQPGGTYGYTFGSGTRLTVV.

The J gene is TRBJ2-5, the V gene TRBV5-5, with 11 bases lining up with TRBD1. The CDR3 sequence is 13 residues long. Germline CDR1 reads SGHKS; CDR2 reads YYEKEE (reference sequence). Trimming removed 4 bases from V and 5 bases from J; junction bases left unmatched: 1. For the CDR3, the DNA is TGTGCCAGCAGCGGGGACAGGGGGGAGACCCAGTACTTC. Translating gives CASSGDRGETQYF.